Below are 18 T cell receptor beta chains sequenced from a single sample in a study of T-cell reconstitution after alpha-beta-depleted transplantation in children. Unique molecular identifiers tagged the TCRbeta library. TCRdb reprocessed the PCR reads via MiXCR and lists one record per CDR3 protein. The sample consists of 150,000 to 250,000 distinct CDR3 sequences, 6.3% of them appearing once. The material was PBMCs, obtained before TCRalphabeta/CD19-depleted stem cell transplant. The receptor set was obtained from a girl less than two years old with combined immunodeficiency, due to receive a stem cell transplant.

This clonotype was counted many times. The V call is TRBV24-1, the J call TRBJ1-2; D gene unclear. The CDR3 totals 11 residues. V gave up 1 base and J gave up 4 bases, with 0 bases separating them. Germline V gene sequence: CDR1 KGHDR, CDR2 SFDVKD. The CDR3: CATSDFYGYTF. The CDR3 coding sequence is TGTGCCACCAGTGATTTCTATGGCTACACCTTC.

This clonotype has at least ten counts. The rearrangement joins TRBV4-1 to TRBJ2-2; TRBD1 is a possible D gene (6 bases). V was pared by 4 bases and J by 4 bases, with 13 bases between. Germline CDR1 reads MGHRA; CDR2 reads YSYEKL. The CDR3 length is 15 residues. CDR3 region: CASSLPWGLTGELFF. CDR3 in DNA: TGCGCCAGCAGCCTGCCGTGGGGGCTCACCGGGGAGCTGTTTTTT.

This clonotype was observed at least ten times. The CDR3, as DNA: TGCAGTGCTAATTTAGGGACAGGGTACACTGAAGCTTTCTTT. Residues: CSANLGTGYTEAFF. The chain links TRBV20-1 to TRBJ1-1; 9 nucleotides agree with TRBD1. The CDR3 contains 14 residues. J lost 3 bases, V lost 4 bases, and 6 bases had no gene match. Germline CDR1 reads DFQATT; CDR2 reads SNEGSKA (reference sequence).

The sample holds many counts of this clonotype. The chain carries TRBV28 and TRBJ2-7; 16 nucleotides match TRBD2. Germline CDR1 reads MDHEN; CDR2 reads SYDVKM. The CDR3 spans 17 residues. V lost 5 bases and J lost 6; bases outside the gene matches: 10. The CDR3 DNA is TGTGCCAGCAGTCCTAATCCGGGACTAGCGGGAGGGGCCGAGCAGTACTTC. The encoded protein is CASSPNPGLAGGAEQYF.

This clonotype was counted ten times or more. V is TRBV11-3 and J is TRBJ2-5; no definite D call. Germline assignment: CDR1 SGHNT and CDR2 YENEEA. Trimming removed 1 base from V and 3 bases from J, with 6 bases in between. This CDR3 region has 13 residues. CDR3 DNA: TGTGCCAGCAGCTTAGCTGGGAAAGAGACCCAGTACTTC. The encoded protein is CASSLAGKETQYF.

This clonotype was seen ten or more times. This chain connects TRBV27 to TRBJ2-7, with 8 bases aligning to TRBD1. CDR3 size: 15 residues. V lost 5 bases and J lost 3; bases outside the gene matches: 9. The germline gives CDR1 MNHEY, CDR2 SMNVEV (reference sequence). CDR3 sequence reads: CASSLYGTGNYEQYF. In DNA, the CDR3 is TGTGCCAGCAGTCTATACGGGACAGGTAACTACGAGCAGTACTTC.

This clonotype was recorded a few times. V gene TRBV6-5 combines with J gene TRBJ2-7, with D possibly being TRBD1 or TRBD2 (5 bases each). Looked up from germline, CDR1 is MNHEY and CDR2 is SVGAGI. V gave up 3 bases and J gave up 3 bases, with 15 bases separating them. The CDR3 consists of 15 residues. CDR3 DNA sequence: TGTGCCAGCAGTTATGGGACGCCGCTTCTCTACGAGCAGTACTTC. It codes for CASSYGTPLLYEQYF.

The chain carries TRBV20-1 and TRBJ2-5, with D perhaps TRBD1 (6 bases). This CDR3 is 16 amino acids long. Trimming took 0 bases from V and 7 from J, leaving 21 bases between them. Germline CDR1 DFQATT, CDR2 SNEGSKA (reference sequence). The CDR3 DNA is TGCAGTGCTAGAGATTTCAGGGACAATTTCTCTCCGACCCAGTACTTC. Translated: CSARDFRDNFSPTQYF.

Many counts were recorded for this clonotype. This sequence joins TRBV9 and TRBJ2-4; D remains unclear. V was trimmed by 0 bases and J by 3 bases, leaving 7 bases between them. The V gene's germline CDR1 is SGDLS and CDR2 YYNGEE. The length of the CDR3 is 14 residues. The CDR3 bases are TGTGCCAGCAGCGTAGGGGTGAGCAAAAACATTCAGTACTTC. Amino acid sequence: CASSVGVSKNIQYF. Using reference TRBV9 and TRBJ2-4 for the parts outside the CDR3, the full variable domain is DSGVTQTPKHLITATGQRVTLRCSPRSGDLSVYWYQQSLDQGLQFLIQYYNGEERAKGNILERFSAQQFPDLHSELNLSSLELGDSALYFCASSVGVSKNIQYFGAGTRLSVL.

This clonotype was detected ten times or more. The chain joins TRBV15 to TRBJ2-2; 8 bases map to TRBD1. Germline values: CDR1 LNHNV, CDR2 YYDKDF (reference sequence). The CDR3 has 16 amino acids. Trimming took 1 base from V and 1 from J; bases not matched to a gene: 2. The CDR3 nucleotides are TGTGCCACCAGCAGAGGGGACAGGTTGAACACCGGGGAGCTGTTTTTT. Its protein is CATSRGDRLNTGELFF.

This clonotype was counted at least ten times. The rearrangement joins TRBV20-1 to TRBJ2-1, with 12 bases that match TRBD2. Germline V gene data show CDR1 as DFQATT and CDR2 as SNEGSKA (reference sequence). The CDR3 loop spans 16 amino acids. V lost 6 bases to trimming and J lost 2 bases; unmatched junction nucleotides: 8. The CDR3 coding sequence is TGCAGTGCCACAGACACTAGCGGGGGGACCTACAATGAGCAGTTCTTC. Its protein is CSATDTSGGTYNEQFF.

This clonotype was picked up many times. The CDR3 here is CASTRGGYEQFF. The CDR3 region has the DNA TGTGCCAGCACCAGAGGGGGTTATGAGCAGTTCTTC. The rearrangement joins TRBV9 to TRBJ2-1, with D tentatively TRBD1 (6 bases). The CDR3 has 12 amino acids. V was cut by 6 bases and J by 8 bases, with 12 bases left in between. Per germline, CDR1 SGDLS and CDR2 YYNGEE.

In this sample, this clonotype turned up many times. The J gene is TRBJ2-2, the V gene TRBV7-3; 10 nucleotides align to TRBD2. The CDR3 consists of 15 residues. V lost 5 bases to trimming and J lost 5 bases; unmatched junction nucleotides: 5. CDR1 SGHTA and CDR2 FQGTGA come from the germline V gene. The CDR3 DNA reads TGTGCCAGCAGCCCCTGGACTAGCGGTACCGGGGAGCTGTTTTTT. Amino acids: CASSPWTSGTGELFF.

The sample holds many counts of this clonotype. Written as DNA, the CDR3 is TGCAGTGCTTCTGGTAGCGGGACTACCTACGAGCAGTACTTC. Translating gives CSASGSGTTYEQYF. The chain combines TRBV20-1 with TRBJ2-7, with 8 nucleotides matching TRBD2. CDR3 length: 14 residues. Trimming at V came to 5 bases and at J to 2 bases, leaving 8 bases not matched to a gene. Germline CDR1 reads DFQATT; CDR2 reads SNEGSKA (reference sequence).

The rearrangement joins TRBV7-6 to TRBJ2-2; D not certain. The V gene lost 3 bases and the J gene lost 0 bases, with 5 bases spanning the gap. This CDR3 has 14 residues. Germline lookup yields CDR1 SGHVS and CDR2 FNYEAQ. The chain's CDR3 is CASSFPPNTGELFF. CDR3 bases: TGTGCCAGCAGCTTCCCACCGAACACCGGGGAGCTGTTTTTT.

This clonotype was observed many times. This chain's CDR3 is CSVAVGGGGYYEQYF. Written as DNA, the CDR3 is TGCAGCGTTGCGGTTGGCGGGGGCGGGTACTACGAGCAGTACTTC. This chain connects TRBV29-1 to TRBJ2-7; a possible D gene is TRBD2 (7 bases). This CDR3 is 15 amino acids long. Germline assignment: CDR1 SQVTM and CDR2 ANQGSEA. V was clipped by 4 bases and J by 3 bases, with 19 bases between them.

This clonotype was recorded at least ten times. V is TRBV20-1 and J is TRBJ2-1, with D maybe TRBD2 (5 bases). Trimming removed 2 bases at V and 4 bases at J, with 12 bases between. Germline V lookup: CDR1 DFQATT, CDR2 SNEGSKA (reference sequence). The CDR3 consists of 14 residues. CDR3 residues: CSARYATSYNEQFF. CDR3 in DNA: TGCAGTGCTAGATACGCAACTAGTTACAATGAGCAGTTCTTC.

The chain links TRBV6-1 to TRBJ1-1; D remains ambiguous. The CDR3 covers 14 residues. V was clipped by 6 bases and J by 7 bases, with 18 bases between them. Germline V gene lookup returns CDR1 MNHNS and CDR2 SASEGT. The chain's CDR3 is CASSRSGRRVEAFF. CDR3 in DNA: TGTGCCAGCAGCCGATCCGGTCGGCGGGTTGAAGCTTTCTTT.